This T cell receptor (beta chain) was sequenced in a study of blood T cell repertoires in COVID-19. Trimming pared 5 bases from V and 10 bases from J, leaving 12 bases between. The CDR3 covers 13 residues. Enrollment of patients from Seattle took place during active infection, with longitudinal follow-up. Per the original data handling: Researchers report that nucleated cell counts were estimated from reference gene primer amplification. Produced via immunoSEQ multiplex PCR; TCRdb's table is partial and in-frame only. V and J calls and clone size are those listed in that table; D and trimming were worked out from the DNA. This table holds 290,000 or so clones, roughly 92% found once.

Sequenced material: peripheral blood. The chain combines TRBV12-3 or TRBV12-4 with TRBJ1-6; maybe TRBD1 (6 bases). The TCR originated in a woman under 40 with COVID-19, enrolled during active disease. This CDR3 is CASSGGRGSPLHF. The CDR3 DNA reads as TGTGCCAGCAGTGGAGGGAGGGGGTCACCCCTCCACTTT.